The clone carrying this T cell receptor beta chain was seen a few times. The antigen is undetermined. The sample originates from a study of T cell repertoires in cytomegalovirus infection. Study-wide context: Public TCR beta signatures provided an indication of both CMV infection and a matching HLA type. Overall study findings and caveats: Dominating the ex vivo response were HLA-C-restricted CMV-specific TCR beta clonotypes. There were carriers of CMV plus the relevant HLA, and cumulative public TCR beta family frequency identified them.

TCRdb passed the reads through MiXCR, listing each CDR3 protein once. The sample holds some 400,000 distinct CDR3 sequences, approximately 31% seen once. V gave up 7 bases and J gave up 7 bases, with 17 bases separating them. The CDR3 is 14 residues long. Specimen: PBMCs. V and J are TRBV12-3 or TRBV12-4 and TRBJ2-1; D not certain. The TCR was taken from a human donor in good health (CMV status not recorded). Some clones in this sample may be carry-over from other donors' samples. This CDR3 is CASTDWMTENEQFF. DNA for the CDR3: TGTGCCAGCACCGATTGGATGACTGAAAATGAGCAGTTCTTC.